The source of this T cell receptor (beta chain) is a study of cytomegalovirus exposure and HLA in healthy donors. Whole-study findings and limits: Researchers reportedly found TCR beta sequences accurately predicted most subjects' HLA-A and HLA-B alleles.

The PCR made use of 60 Vbeta and 13 Jbeta primers. Method: immunoSEQ multiplex PCR; TCRdb's copy keeps in-frame clones and lacks some. The sample includes some 64,000 clones. With respect to this clone: Its antigen is unknown.

The donors were healthy bone marrow donors. CDR3 length: 14 amino acids. Losses at the gene ends were 5 bases for V and 4 bases for J; bases not matched to a gene: 6. CDR1 MNHEY and CDR2 SVGAGI come from the germline V gene. The chain carries TRBV6-5 and TRBJ2-7; 9 nucleotides match TRBD1. The sequenced sample consisted of PBMCs. This receptor was taken from a woman aged 30 to 39 in good health and CMV-seronegative. CDR3 amino acids: CASSRRDREYEQYF. DNA for the CDR3: TGTGCCAGCAGTCGCCGGGACAGGGAGTACGAGCAGTACTTC.